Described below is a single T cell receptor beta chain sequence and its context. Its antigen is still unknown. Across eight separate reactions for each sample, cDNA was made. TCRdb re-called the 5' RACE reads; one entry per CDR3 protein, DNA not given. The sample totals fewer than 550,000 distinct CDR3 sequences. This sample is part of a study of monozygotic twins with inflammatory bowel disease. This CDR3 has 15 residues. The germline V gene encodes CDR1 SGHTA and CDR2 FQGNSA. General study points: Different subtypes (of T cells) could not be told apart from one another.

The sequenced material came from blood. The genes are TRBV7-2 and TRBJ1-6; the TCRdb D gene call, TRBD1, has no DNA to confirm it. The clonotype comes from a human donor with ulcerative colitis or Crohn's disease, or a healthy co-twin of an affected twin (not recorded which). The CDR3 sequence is CASSLEPGRGSPLHF.